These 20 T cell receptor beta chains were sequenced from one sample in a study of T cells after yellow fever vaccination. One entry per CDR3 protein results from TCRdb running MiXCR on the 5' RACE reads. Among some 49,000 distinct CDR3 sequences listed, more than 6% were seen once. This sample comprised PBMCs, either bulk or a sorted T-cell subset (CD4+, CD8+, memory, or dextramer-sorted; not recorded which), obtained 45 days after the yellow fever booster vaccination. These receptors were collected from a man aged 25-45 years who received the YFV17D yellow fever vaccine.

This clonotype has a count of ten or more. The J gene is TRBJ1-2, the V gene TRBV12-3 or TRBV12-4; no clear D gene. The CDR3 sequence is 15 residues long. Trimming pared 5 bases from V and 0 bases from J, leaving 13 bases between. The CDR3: CASSPSPPANYGYTF. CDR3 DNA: TGTGCCAGCAGTCCCAGTCCACCTGCTAACTATGGCTACACCTTC.

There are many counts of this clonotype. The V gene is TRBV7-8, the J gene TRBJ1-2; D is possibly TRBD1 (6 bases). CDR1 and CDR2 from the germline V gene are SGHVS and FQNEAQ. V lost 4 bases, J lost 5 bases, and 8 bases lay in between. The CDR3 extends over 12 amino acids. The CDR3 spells CASSSGQYGYTF. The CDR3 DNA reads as TGTGCCAGCAGCTCTGGACAGTATGGCTACACCTTC.

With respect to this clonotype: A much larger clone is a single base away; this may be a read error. CDR3 DNA sequence: TGTACCAGCACCTTGTCGGGACAGATGAACACTGAAGCTTTCTTT. Translated: CTSTLSGQMNTEAFF. The genes are TRBV27 and TRBJ1-1, with TRBD1 identical over 7 bases. The germline V gene has CDR1 MNHEY and CDR2 SMNVEV (reference sequence). The CDR3 extends over 15 amino acids.

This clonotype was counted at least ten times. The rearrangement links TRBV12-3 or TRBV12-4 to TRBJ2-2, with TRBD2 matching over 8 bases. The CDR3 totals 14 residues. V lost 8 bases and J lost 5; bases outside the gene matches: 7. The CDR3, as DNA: TGTGCCAGCGGGAGGGCTAGCGGGACCGGGGAGCTGTTTTTT. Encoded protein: CASGRASGTGELFF.

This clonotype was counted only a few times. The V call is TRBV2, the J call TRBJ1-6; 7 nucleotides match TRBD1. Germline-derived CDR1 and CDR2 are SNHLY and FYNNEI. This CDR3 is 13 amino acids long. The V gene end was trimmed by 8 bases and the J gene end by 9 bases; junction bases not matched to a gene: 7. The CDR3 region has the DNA TGTGCCAGCGTGGACAGGTCGGCTTCACCCCTCCACTTT. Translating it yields CASVDRSASPLHF. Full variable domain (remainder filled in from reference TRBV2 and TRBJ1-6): EPEVTQTPSHQVTQMGQEVILRCVPISNHLYFYWYRQILGQKVEFLVSFYNNEISEKSEIFDDQFSVERPDGSNFTLKIRSTKLEDSAMYFCASVDRSASPLHFGNGTRLTVT.

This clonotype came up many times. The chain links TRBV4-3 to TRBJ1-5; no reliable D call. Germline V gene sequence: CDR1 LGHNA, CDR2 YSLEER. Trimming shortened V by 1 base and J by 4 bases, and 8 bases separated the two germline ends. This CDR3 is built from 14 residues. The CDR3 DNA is TGCGCCAGCAGCCAAGTCCATGGTAATCAGCCCCAGCATTTT. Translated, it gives CASSQVHGNQPQHF.

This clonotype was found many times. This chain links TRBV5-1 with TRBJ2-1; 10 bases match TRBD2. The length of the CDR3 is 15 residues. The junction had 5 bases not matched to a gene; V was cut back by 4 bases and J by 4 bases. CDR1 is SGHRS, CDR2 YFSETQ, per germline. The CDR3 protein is CASSPGTSVYNEQFF. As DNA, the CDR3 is TGCGCCAGCAGCCCCGGGACTAGCGTTTACAATGAGCAGTTCTTC.

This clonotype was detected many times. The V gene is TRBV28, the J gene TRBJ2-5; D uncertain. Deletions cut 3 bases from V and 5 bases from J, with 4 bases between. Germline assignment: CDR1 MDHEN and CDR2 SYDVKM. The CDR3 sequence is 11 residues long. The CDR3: CASSFRETQYF. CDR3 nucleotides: TGTGCCAGCAGTTTTCGGGAGACCCAGTACTTC. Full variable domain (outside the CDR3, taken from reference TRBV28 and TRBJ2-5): DVKVTQSSRYLVKRTGEKVFLECVQDMDHENMFWYRQDPGLGLRLIYFSYDVKMKEKGDIPEGYSVSREKKERFSLILESASTNQTSMYLCASSFRETQYFGPGTRLLVL.

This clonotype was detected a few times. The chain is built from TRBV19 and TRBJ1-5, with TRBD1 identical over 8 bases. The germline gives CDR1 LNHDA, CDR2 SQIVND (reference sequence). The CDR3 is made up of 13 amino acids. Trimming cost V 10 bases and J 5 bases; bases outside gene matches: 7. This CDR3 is CATADRVDQPQHF. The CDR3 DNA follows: TGTGCCACTGCGGACAGGGTAGATCAGCCCCAGCATTTT.

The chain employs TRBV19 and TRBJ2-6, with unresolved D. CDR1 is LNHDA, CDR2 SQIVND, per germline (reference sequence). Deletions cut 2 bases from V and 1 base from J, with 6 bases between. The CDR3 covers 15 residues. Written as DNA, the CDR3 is TGTGCCAGTAGTATATTGGCGTCTGGGGCCAACGTCCTGACTTTC. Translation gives CASSILASGANVLTF. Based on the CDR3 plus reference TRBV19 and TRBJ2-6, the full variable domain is DGGITQSPKYLFRKEGQNVTLSCEQNLNHDAMYWYRQDPGQGLRLIYYSQIVNDFQKGDIAEGYSVSREKKESFPLTVTSAQKNPTAFYLCASSILASGANVLTFGAGSRLTVL.

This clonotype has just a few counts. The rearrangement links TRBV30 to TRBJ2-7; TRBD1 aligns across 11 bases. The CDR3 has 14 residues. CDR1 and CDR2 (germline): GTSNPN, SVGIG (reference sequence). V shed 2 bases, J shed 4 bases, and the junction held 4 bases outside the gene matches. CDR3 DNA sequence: TGTGCCTGGAGTCGGACAGGGGGCAGTTACGAGCAGTACTTC. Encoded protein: CAWSRTGGSYEQYF.

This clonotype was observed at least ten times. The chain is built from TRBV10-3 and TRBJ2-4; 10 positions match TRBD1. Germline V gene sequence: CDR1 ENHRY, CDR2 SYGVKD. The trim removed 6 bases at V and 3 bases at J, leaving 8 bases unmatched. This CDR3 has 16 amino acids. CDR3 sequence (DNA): TGTGCCATCAGCGAAGACAGGGGGCGAGGCAAAAACATTCAGTACTTC. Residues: CAISEDRGRGKNIQYF.

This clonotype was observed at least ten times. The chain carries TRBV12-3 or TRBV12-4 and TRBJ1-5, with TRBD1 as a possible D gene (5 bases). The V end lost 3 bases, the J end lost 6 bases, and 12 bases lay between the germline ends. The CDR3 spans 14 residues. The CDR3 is CASSFGLTGQPQHF. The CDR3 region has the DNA TGTGCCAGCAGTTTCGGTCTTACAGGTCAGCCCCAGCATTTT.

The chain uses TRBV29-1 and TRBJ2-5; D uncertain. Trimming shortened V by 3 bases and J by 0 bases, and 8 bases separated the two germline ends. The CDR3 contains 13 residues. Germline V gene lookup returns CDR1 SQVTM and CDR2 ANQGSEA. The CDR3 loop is CSVEYLNQETQYF. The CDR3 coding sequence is TGCAGCGTTGAGTACCTGAACCAAGAGACCCAGTACTTC.

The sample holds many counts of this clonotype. The CDR3 region is CASSLDGNEQFF. In DNA form, the CDR3 reads TGTGCCAGCAGCTTAGACGGCAATGAGCAGTTCTTC. The V call is TRBV7-2, the J call TRBJ2-1, with D uncertain. The CDR3 spans 12 residues. V shed 1 base and J shed 6 bases, with 4 bases lying between them. Per the germline V gene, CDR1 is SGHTA and CDR2 is FQGNSA. The whole variable domain, remainder taken from reference TRBV7-2 and TRBJ2-1, is GAGVSQSPSNKVTEKGKDVELRCDPISGHTALYWYRQSLGQGLEFLIYFQGNSAPDKSGLPSDRFSAERTGGSVSTLTIQRTQQEDSAVYLCASSLDGNEQFFGPGTRLTVL.

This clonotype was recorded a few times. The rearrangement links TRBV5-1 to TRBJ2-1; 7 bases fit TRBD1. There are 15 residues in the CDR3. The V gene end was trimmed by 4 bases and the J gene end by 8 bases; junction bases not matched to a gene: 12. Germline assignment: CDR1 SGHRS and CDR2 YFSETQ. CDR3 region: CASSPPKGASDEQFF. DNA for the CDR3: TGCGCCAGCAGCCCCCCGAAGGGGGCATCCGATGAGCAGTTCTTC. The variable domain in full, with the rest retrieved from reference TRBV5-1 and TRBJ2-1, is KAGVTQTPRYLIKTRGQQVTLSCSPISGHRSVSWYQQTPGQGLQFLFEYFSETQRNKGNFPGRFSGRQFSNSRSEMNVSTLELGDSALYLCASSPPKGASDEQFFGPGTRLTVL.

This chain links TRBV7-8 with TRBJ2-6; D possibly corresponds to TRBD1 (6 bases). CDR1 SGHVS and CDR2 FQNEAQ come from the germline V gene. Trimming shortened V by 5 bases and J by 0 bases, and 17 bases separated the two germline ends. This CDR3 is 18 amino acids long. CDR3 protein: CASSPRPGQPSGANVLTF. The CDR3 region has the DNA TGTGCCAGCAGCCCGCGGCCCGGACAGCCCTCTGGGGCCAACGTCCTGACTTTC.

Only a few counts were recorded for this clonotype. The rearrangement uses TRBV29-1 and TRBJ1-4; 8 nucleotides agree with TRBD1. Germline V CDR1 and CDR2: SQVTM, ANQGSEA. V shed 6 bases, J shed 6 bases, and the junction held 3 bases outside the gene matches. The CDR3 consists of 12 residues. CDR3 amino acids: CSVGQGYEKLFF. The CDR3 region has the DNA TGCAGCGTCGGACAGGGCTATGAAAAACTGTTTTTT. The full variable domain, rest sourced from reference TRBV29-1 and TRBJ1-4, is SAVISQKPSRDICQRGTSLTIQCQVDSQVTMMFWYRQQPGQSLTLIATANQGSEATYESGFVIDKFPISRPNLTFSTLTVSNMSPEDSSIYLCSVGQGYEKLFFGSGTQLSVL.

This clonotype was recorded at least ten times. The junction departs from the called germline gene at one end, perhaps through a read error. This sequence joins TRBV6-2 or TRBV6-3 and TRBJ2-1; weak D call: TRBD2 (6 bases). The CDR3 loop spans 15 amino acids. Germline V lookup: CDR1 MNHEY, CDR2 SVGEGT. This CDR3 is CASRYYFSGHGEQFF. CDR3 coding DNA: TGTGCCAGCAGATACTACTTTAGCGGCCACGGTGAGCAGTTCTTC.

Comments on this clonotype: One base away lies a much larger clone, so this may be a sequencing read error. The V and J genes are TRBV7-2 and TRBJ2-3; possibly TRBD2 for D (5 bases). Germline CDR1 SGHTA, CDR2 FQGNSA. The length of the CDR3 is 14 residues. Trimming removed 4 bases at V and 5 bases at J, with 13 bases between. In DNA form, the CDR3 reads TGTGCCAGCAGCTCCCCCGGGAAACGAGATACGCAGTATTTT. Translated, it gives CASSSPGKRDTQYF.